This TCR beta chain originates from a study of blood T cell repertoires in COVID-19. Looking at the study overall: PBMCs, B-cell-depleted T cells, or T cells were the source of the cDNA or gDNA that made up the material.

This clone was observed once. Per the authors' pipeline: How many nucleated cells were present was estimated from reference gene primer amplification. Produced via immunoSEQ multiplex PCR; TCRdb's table is partial and in-frame only. Clone size and V and J calls were adopted from that table, with D and trimming inferred from the DNA. Of approximately 140,000 clones listed, about 86% are singletons. There are 15 residues in the CDR3. Germline V gene data show CDR1 as LNHDA and CDR2 as SQIVND (reference sequence). The germline V and J ends were trimmed by 5 bases and 5 bases, with 18 bases remaining between them.

Sample: peripheral blood. The sequence was obtained from an older woman with acute or convalescent COVID-19. The rearrangement joins TRBV19 to TRBJ1-2; weak D call: TRBD1 (6 bases). This CDR3 reads CASSAAVGGGYGYTF. Here the CDR3 DNA reads TGTGCCAGTAGTGCGGCGGTTGGGGGCGGGTATGGCTACACCTTC.